This note documents a single T cell receptor (beta chain) sequence. What it binds is not known. Per germline, CDR1 SEHNR and CDR2 FQNEAQ (reference sequence). The CDR3 contains 15 residues. The ends were cut back, 3 bases at V and 7 bases at J, with 16 bases in the middle. These data originate in a study of identical twins. General study findings and limits: Analyses of zero insertions could, in part, be confounded by invariant MAIT and iNKT cells. In drawing conclusions, the study used cross-sectional statistical analysis and did not follow the same donors.

cDNA molecules carried unique molecular identifiers, and template switching added a universal primer site. MiXCR, run by TCRdb on the 5' RACE reads, gives a single entry per CDR3 protein. Of 420,000 or so distinct CDR3 sequences in the sample, 18% were seen once. Healthy Caucasians provided all donations. The sequenced sample consisted of naive T cells sorted from blood. This sequence was found in a man aged 50-59 years in good health. The chain uses TRBV7-9 and TRBJ2-1, with D perhaps matching TRBD1 (5 bases). CDR3 nucleotide sequence: TGTGCCAGCAGCTTCAGTTCCCTCTCAGGGAATGAGCAGTTCTTC. It encodes CASSFSSLSGNEQFF.